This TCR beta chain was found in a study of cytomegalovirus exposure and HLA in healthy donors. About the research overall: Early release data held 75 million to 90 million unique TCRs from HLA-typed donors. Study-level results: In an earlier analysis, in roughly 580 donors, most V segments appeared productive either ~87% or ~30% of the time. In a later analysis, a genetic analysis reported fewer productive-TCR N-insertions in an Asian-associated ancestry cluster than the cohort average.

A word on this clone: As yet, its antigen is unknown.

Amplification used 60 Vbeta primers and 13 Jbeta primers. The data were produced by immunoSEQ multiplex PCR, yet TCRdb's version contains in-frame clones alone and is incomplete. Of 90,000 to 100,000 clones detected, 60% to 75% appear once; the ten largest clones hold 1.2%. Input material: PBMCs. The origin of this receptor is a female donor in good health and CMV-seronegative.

The CDR3 is CASRPGTSDPYEQYF. In DNA, the CDR3 is TGTGCCAGCAGGCCAGGGACTAGCGATCCCTACGAGCAGTACTTC. V and J are TRBV6-5 and TRBJ2-7, with 10 bases matching TRBD2. The CDR3 extends over 15 amino acids. V was pared by 6 bases and J by 2 bases, with 7 bases of the junction left unmatched. Germline CDR1 reads MNHEY; CDR2 reads SVGAGI.